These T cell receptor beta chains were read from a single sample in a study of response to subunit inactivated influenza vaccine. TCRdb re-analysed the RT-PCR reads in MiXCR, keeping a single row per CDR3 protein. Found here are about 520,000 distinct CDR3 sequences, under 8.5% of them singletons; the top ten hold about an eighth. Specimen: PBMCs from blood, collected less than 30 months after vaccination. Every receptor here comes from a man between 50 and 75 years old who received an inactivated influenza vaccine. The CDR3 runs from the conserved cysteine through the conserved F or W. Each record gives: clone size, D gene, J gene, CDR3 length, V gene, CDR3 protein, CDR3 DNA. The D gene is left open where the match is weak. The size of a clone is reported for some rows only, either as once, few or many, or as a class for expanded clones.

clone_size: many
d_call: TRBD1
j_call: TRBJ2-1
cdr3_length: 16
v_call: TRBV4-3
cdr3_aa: CASSQDRGTGGNEQFF
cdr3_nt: TGCGCCAGCAGCCAAGATAGGGGGACAGGGGGTAATGAGCAGTTCTTC

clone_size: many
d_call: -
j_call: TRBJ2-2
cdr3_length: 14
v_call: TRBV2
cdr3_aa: CASIEGLLTGELFF
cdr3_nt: TGTGCCAGCATCGAGGGCCTTCTTACCGGGGAGCTGTTTTTT

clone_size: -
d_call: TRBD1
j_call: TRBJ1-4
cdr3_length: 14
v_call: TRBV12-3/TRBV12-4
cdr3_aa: CASSFNRGHEKLFF
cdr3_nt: TGTGCCAGCAGTTTCAACAGGGGACATGAAAAACTGTTTTTT

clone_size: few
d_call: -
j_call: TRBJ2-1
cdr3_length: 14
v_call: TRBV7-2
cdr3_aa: CASSFAGRKGEQFF
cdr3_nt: TGTGCCAGCAGCTTCGCGGGACGCAAGGGTGAGCAGTTCTTC

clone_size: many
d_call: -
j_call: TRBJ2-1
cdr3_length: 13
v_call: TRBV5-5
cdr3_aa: CASSLLGDYEQFF
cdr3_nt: TGTGCCAGCAGCTTGTTGGGGGACTATGAGCAGTTCTTC

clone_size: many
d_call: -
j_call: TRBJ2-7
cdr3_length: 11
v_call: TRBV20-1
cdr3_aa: CSASLGYEQYF
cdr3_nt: TGCAGTGCTAGTTTGGGCTACGAGCAGTACTTC

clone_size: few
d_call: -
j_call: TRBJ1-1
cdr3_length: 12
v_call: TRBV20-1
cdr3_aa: CSAAIMNTEAFF
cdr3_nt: TGCAGTGCAGCCATAATGAACACTGAAGCTTTCTTT

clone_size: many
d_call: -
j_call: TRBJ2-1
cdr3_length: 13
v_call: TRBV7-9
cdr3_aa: CASSPQGFNEQFF
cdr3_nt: TGTGCCAGCAGTCCTCAGGGTTTCAATGAGCAGTTCTTC

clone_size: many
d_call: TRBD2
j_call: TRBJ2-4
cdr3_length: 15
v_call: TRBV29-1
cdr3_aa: CSVEVPAGGKNIQYF
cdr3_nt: TGCAGCGTTGAAGTCCCGGCGGGAGGCAAAAACATTCAGTACTTC

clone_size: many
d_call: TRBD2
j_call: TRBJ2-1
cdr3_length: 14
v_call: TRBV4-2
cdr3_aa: CASSHGTSADEQFF
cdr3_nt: TGTGCCAGCAGCCACGGGACTAGCGCCGATGAGCAGTTCTTC

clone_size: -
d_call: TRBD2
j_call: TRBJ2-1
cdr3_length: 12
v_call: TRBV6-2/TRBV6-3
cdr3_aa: CATRGAGGHQFF
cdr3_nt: TGTGCCACCAGGGGAGCGGGAGGCCACCAGTTCTTC

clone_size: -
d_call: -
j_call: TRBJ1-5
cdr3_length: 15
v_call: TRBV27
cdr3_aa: CATKEGRDSNQPQHF
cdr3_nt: TGTGCCACCAAAGAAGGGCGCGATAGCAATCAGCCCCAGCATTTT

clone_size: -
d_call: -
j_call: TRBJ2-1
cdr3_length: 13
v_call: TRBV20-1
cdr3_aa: CSASRESYNEQFF
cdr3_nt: TGCAGTGCTAGCCGGGAGTCGTACAATGAGCAGTTCTTC

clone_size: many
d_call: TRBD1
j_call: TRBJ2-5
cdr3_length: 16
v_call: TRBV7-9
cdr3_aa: CASIPLKWTGQETQYF
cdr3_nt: TGTGCCAGCATCCCCCTAAAGTGGACAGGGCAAGAGACCCAGTACTTC

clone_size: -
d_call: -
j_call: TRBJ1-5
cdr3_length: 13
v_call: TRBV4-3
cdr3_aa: CASSQRAQGPQHF
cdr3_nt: TGCGCCAGCAGCCAAAGGGCGCAGGGGCCCCAGCATTTT

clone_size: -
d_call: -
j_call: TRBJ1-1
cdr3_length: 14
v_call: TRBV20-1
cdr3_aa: CSASRGGLDTEAFF
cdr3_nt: TGCAGTGCTAGTCGCGGGGGATTGGACACTGAAGCTTTCTTT

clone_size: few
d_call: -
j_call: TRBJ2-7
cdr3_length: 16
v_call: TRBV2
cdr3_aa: CASSGGGGERWHEQYF
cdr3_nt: TGTGCCAGCAGCGGTGGGGGCGGTGAGCGGTGGCACGAGCAGTACTTC

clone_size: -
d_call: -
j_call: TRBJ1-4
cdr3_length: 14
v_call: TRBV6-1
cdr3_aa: CASSVIRTNEKLFF
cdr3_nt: TGTGCCAGCAGCGTGATAAGAACTAATGAAAAACTGTTTTTT

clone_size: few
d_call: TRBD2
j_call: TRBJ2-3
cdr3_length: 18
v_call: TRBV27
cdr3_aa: CASSFWASGRASTDTQYF
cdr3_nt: TGTGCCAGCAGTTTTTGGGCTAGCGGGAGGGCTAGCACAGATACGCAGTATTTT

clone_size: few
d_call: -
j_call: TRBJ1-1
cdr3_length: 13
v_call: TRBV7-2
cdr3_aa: CASSRDTPGEAFF
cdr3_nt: TGTGCCAGCAGCCGAGATACCCCGGGTGAAGCTTTCTTT

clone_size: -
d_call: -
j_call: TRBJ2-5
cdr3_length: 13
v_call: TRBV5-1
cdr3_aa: CASSEARKETQYF
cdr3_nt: TGCGCCAGCAGTGAGGCACGTAAAGAGACCCAGTACTTC

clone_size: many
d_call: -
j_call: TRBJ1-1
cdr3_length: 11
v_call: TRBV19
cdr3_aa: CASTGGAEAFF
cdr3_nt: TGTGCCAGTACCGGCGGGGCTGAAGCTTTCTTT

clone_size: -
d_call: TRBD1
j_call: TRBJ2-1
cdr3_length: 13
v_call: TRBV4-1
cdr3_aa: CASSQETGDEQFF
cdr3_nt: TGCGCCAGCAGCCAAGAAACAGGGGATGAGCAGTTCTTC

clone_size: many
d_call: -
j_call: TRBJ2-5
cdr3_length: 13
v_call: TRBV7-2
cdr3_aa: CASSLGQRETQYF
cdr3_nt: TGTGCCAGCAGCTTAGGACAGAGAGAGACCCAGTACTTC

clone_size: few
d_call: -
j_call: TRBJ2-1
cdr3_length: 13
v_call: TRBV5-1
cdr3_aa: CASSLDQNNEQFF
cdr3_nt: TGCGCCAGCAGCTTGGACCAAAACAATGAGCAGTTCTTC

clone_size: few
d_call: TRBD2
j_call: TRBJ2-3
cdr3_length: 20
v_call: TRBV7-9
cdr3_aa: CASSAPATSGGLHSPDTQYF
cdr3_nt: TGTGCCAGCAGCGCACCAGCGACTAGCGGGGGCCTCCACTCGCCAGATACGCAGTATTTT

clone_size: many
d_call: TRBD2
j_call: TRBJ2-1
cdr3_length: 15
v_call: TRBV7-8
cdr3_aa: CASSLGTSGIYEQFF
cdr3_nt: TGTGCCAGCAGCCTTGGGACTAGCGGGATTTATGAGCAGTTCTTC

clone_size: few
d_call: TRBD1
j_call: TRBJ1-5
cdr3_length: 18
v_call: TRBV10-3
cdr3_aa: CAISESGQGVYSNQPQHF
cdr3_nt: TGTGCCATCAGTGAGTCAGGACAGGGAGTGTATAGCAATCAGCCCCAGCATTTT

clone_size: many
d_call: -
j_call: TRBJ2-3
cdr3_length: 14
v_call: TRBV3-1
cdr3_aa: CASSPLRGGGTQYF
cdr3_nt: TGTGCCAGCAGCCCGCTGAGGGGGGGCGGTACGCAGTATTTT

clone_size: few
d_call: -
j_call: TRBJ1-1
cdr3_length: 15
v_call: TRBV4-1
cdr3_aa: CASSQAVLLGTEAFF
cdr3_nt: TGCGCCAGCAGCCAAGCCGTCTTACTGGGCACTGAAGCTTTCTTT